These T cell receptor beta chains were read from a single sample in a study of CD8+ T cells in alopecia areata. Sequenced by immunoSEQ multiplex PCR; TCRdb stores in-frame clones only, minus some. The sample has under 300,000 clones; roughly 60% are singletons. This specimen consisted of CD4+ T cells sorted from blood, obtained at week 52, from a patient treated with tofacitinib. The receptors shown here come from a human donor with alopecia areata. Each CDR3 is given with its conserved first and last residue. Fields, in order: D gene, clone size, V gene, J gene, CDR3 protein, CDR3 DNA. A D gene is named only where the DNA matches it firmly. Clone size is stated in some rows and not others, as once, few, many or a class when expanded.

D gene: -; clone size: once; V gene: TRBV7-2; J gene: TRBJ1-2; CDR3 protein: CASSLAQGYTF; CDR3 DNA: TGTGCCAGCAGCTTAGCGCAAGGCTACACCTTC
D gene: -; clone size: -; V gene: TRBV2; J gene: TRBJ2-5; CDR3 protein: CASSERKTQYF; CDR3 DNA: TGTGCCAGCAGTGAAAGGAAGACCCAGTACTTC
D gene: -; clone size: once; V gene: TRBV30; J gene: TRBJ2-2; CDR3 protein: CAWRARGQSTGELFF; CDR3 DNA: TGTGCCTGGAGGGCGCGGGGGCAAAGTACCGGGGAGCTGTTTTTT
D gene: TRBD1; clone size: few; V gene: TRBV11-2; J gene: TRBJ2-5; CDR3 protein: CATTGGQETQYF; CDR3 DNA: TGTGCCACCACAGGGGGCCAAGAGACCCAGTACTTC
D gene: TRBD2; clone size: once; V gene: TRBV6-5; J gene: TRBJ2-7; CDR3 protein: CASSYTGGLVGYEQYF; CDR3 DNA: TGTGCCAGCAGTTACACCGGGGGACTAGTTGGCTACGAGCAGTACTTC
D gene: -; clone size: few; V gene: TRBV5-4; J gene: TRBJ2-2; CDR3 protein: CASSLRDRHTGELFF; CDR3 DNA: TGTGCCAGCAGCCTCAGGGACCGCCACACCGGGGAGCTGTTTTTT
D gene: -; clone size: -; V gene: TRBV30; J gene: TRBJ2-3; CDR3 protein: CAWIRIRTDTQYF; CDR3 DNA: TGTGCCTGGATACGGATTCGCACAGATACGCAGTATTTT
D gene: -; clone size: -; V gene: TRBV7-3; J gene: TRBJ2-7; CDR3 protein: CASSLGAGYEQYF; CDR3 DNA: TGTGCCAGCAGCTTAGGGGCAGGTTACGAGCAGTACTTC
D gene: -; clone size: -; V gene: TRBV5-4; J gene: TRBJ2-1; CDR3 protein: CASSSRGTEQFF; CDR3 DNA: TGTGCCAGCAGCTCTAGGGGGACGGAGCAGTTCTTC
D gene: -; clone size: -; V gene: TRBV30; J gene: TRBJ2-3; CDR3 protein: CAWSVGVNTQYF; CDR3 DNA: TGTGCCTGGAGTGTTGGTGTTAATACGCAGTATTTT
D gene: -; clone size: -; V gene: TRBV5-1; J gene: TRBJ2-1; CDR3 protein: CASTEGPGGNEQFF; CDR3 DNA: TGCGCCAGCACCGAGGGACCCGGAGGCAATGAGCAGTTCTTC
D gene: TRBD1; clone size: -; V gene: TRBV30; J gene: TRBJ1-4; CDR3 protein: CAWRRRDRGPRELFF; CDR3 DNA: TGTGCCTGGAGGAGGCGGGACAGGGGGCCGCGAGAACTGTTTTTT
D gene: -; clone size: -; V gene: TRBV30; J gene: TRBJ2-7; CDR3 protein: CAWSGLDRTYEQYF; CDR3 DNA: TGTGCCTGGAGTGGTTTGGACAGAACCTACGAGCAGTACTTC
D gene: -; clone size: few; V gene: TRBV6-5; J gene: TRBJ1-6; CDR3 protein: CASSKGRNSPLHF; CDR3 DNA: TGTGCCAGCAGTAAGGGACGGAATTCACCCCTCCACTTT
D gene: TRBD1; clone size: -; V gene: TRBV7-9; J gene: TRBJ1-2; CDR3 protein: CASSQHDRVLYGYTF; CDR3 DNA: TGTGCCAGCAGCCAACACGACAGGGTCCTTTATGGCTACACCTTC
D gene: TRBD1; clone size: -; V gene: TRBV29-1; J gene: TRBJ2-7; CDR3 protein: CSVGTGSNEQYF; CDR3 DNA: TGCAGCGTCGGGACAGGGTCAAACGAGCAGTACTTC
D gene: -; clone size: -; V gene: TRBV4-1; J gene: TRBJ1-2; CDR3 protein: CASSPDRGPYGYTF; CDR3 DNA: TGCGCCAGCAGCCCAGATAGAGGACCCTATGGCTACACCTTC
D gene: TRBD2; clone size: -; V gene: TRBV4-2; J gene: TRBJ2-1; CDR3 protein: CASSQEAGGINNEQFF; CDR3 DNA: TGTGCCAGCAGCCAAGAGGCGGGGGGCATCAACAATGAGCAGTTCTTC
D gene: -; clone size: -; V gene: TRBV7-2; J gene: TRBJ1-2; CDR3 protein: CASSLYLYGYTF; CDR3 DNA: TGTGCCAGCAGCCTCTACCTCTATGGCTACACCTTC
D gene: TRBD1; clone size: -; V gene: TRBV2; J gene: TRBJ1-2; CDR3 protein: CASSGDSYGYTF; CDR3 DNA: TGTGCCAGCAGTGGGGACAGCTATGGCTACACCTTC
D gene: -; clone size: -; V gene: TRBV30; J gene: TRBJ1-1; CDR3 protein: CAWFQGWTEAFF; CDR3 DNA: TGTGCCTGGTTCCAGGGGTGGACTGAAGCTTTCTTT
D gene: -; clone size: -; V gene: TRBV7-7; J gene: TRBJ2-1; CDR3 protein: CASSPFGSYNEQFF; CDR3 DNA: TGTGCTAGCAGCCCCTTTGGTTCCTACAATGAGCAGTTCTTC
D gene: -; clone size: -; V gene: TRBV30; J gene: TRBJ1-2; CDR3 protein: CARGVNDGYTF; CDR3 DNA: TGTGCCCGGGGGGTCAACGATGGCTACACCTTC
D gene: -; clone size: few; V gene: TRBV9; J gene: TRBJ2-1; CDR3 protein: CASSVGPTRGVFF; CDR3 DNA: TGTGCCAGCAGCGTAGGCCCCACAAGGGGTGTCTTCTTC
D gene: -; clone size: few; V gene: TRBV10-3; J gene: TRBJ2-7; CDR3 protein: CAISASLIYEQYF; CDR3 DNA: TGTGCCATCAGTGCGTCACTGATCTACGAGCAGTACTTC
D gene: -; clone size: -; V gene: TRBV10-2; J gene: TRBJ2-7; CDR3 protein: CASGRGPAYEQYF; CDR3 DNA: TGCGCCAGCGGGCGGGGGCCCGCCTACGAGCAGTACTTC
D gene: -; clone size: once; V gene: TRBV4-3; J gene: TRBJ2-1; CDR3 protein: CASSQVGQGSRYNEQFF; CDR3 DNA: TGCGCCAGCAGCCAAGTAGGGCAGGGCTCAAGGTACAATGAGCAGTTCTTC
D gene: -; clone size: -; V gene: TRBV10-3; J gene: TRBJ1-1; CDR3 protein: CAISEGPPEAFF; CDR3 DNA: TGTGCCATCAGCGAGGGTCCCCCTGAAGCTTTCTTT
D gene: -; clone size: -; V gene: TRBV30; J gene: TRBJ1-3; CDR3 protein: CASGFDSGNTIYF; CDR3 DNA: TGTGCCTCGGGATTCGACTCTGGAAACACCATATATTTT
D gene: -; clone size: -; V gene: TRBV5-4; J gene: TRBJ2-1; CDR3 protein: CASSFGANEQFF; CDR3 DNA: TGTGCCAGCAGCTTCGGGGCAAATGAGCAGTTCTTC
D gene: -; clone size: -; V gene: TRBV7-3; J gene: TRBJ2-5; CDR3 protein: CASSWNGETQYF; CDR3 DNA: TGTGCCAGCAGCTGGAACGGGGAGACCCAGTACTTC